The entry below describes one TCR beta chain. The specificity of this receptor is unknown. Base qualities are not provided; no much larger clone lies one nucleotide away. The library was built by means of PCR. At the Johns Hopkins FTIC core, DNA from the cultured CD4+ T cells underwent TCR sequencing with the Oncomine TCR Beta short-read assay. Genomic DNA was extracted from the cultured CD4+ T cells with the QIAamp micro DNA kit. Oncomine TCR Beta libraries from cultured CD4+ T cells were pooled with unique dual indexes and sequenced on an Illumina iSeq 100. The paper's processing steps were these. Non-productive sequences were filtered out, and CDR3s that did not start with C, did not end with F or W, or were shorter than 7 amino acids were discarded. The MANAFEST web application identified antigen-specific clonotypes by comparing peptide-stimulated wells against reference wells and other culture wells. For a clone to be called positive, the clone needed an FDR below 0.05, an odds ratio above 5, and a productive frequency above 0.1% in at least two of three replicate wells. A clonotype was classed as cross-reactive if the clonotype showed significant expansion both in SARS-CoV-2 spike wells and in at least one common cold coronavirus spike condition. Similarity between CDR3 sequences was evaluated in R version 3.6.1 using Levenshtein distances (stringdist) and unrooted phylogenetic trees (ape). TCRdb handled the public reads itself, with Q25 trimming in fastp and clone calling in MiXCR, and kept productive beta chains. Every CDR3 protein is listed once, alongside the most common genes and DNA of its rows. The V and J calls here are based on TCRdb, not the publication. The sample data list about 6,800 distinct CDR3 sequences, and around 34% of these were observed just once. The top ten constitute approximately 11% of the sample.

This sample is part of a study of vaccination and CD4 T cells after COVID-19 (dated by TCRdb to between 2022 and 2023). Looking at the study overall: Six males and four females were included in the convalescent cohort, with two Hispanic individuals, seven Caucasians, two Asians and one multiracial person represented. Each participant got two doses of either the Pfizer-BioNTech BNT162b2 vaccine (n=8) or the Moderna mRNA-1273 vaccine (n=2). Post-COVID blood samples from convalescent patients were collected a median of about 100 days after diagnosis, with a range of roughly 35 to 180 days. Post-vaccine blood samples were taken a median of about 77 days after the second vaccine dose, with a range of roughly 13 to 250 days. The cultures were stimulated with overlapping spike peptide pools from SARS-CoV-2 and from the common cold coronaviruses HCoV-NL63, HCoV-OC43 and HCoV-229E. Control cultures used a CEFX viral epitope pool as positive control, an HIV-1 Nef peptide pool as negative control, or no peptide. In around nine COVID-19 convalescent patients and several infection-naive healthy vaccine recipients, the spike-specific CD4+ TCR repertoire before mRNA vaccination was compared with the repertoire after mRNA vaccination. In an earlier paper using these donors, memory CD4+ T cell crossreactivity between SARS-CoV-2 and common cold coronavirus spike proteins was assessed at the TCR clonotype level. What the authors observed across the whole study: The median number of SARS-CoV-2-reactive clonotypes rose from under 25 after infection to roughly 40 after vaccination, but the change was not significant. The number of convalescent patients in the study was relatively small, and the study did not examine early timepoints following natural infection. Nearly all vaccine-specific clones in convalescent patients (304 of 307) were mono-reactive for SARS-CoV-2 spike rather than cross-reactive with common cold coronaviruses. Among the post-vaccine SARS-CoV-2-reactive clones in convalescent patients, a median approximately 86% showed up only after vaccination, which suggests vaccine-specific priming.

There are 15 amino acids in the CDR3, from cysteine to phenylalanine inclusive. Only CDR3 DNA remains: 45 bases, in frame from the first base. Trimming removed 1 base from V and 0 bases from J, leaving 7 bases between the germline ends. From a lookup of the germline V gene, CDR1 and CDR2 are MNHNS and SASEGT. Sample treatment or condition, as interpreted from the label and publication: approximately 11-day PBMC culture with coronavirus spike peptide pools or control peptides (ViraFEST assay). CD4+ T cells from unexposed donors were collected before the COVID-19 pandemic (2011-2018). The study used the ViraFEST assay, which expanded antigen-specific T cells with peptide pools and then identified expanded clonotypes by TCR sequencing. Each well held 2 million to 2.5 million PBMCs cultured with 9 to 10 ug/ml peptide pools in IMDM containing roughly 5% human AB serum and approximately 10 IU/ml IL-2. On days 3 and 7, half of the culture medium was replaced with fresh IL-2-containing medium. After 10 days of culture, CD4+ T cells were isolated by negative selection using the EasySep CD4+ T cell isolation kit. As cell numbers permitted, CD4+ T cells from unexposed donors were tested for reactivity to SARS-CoV-2 S and N and to four common cold coronavirus spike pools. Ficoll-Paque Plus gradient centrifugation was used to isolate PBMCs from whole blood, and the isolated PBMCs were then either used fresh or cryopreserved at -140C. In general, triplicate wells were set up for every culture condition. Leukapheresis product for the unexposed donors was purchased commercially.

The rearrangement combines TRBV6-1 with TRBJ1-5; confidence is insufficient to name the D gene. The source material was CD4+ T cells from blood, cultured in vitro. The source is a human donor in good health. CDR3 sequence: CASSEGSYSNQPQHF. The DNA sequence reads TGTGCCAGCAGTGAAGGGTCCTATAGCAATCAGCCCCAGCATTTT.